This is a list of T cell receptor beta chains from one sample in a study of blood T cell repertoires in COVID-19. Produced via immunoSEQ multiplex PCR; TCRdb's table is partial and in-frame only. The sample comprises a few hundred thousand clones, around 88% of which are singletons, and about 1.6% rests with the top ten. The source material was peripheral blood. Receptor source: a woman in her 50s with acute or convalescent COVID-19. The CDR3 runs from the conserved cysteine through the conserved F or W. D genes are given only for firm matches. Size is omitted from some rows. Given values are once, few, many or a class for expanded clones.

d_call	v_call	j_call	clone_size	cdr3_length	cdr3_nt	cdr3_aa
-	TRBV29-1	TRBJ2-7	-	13	TGCAGCGCCGCGGCGGGGAACTCCTACGAGCAGTACTTC	CSAAAGNSYEQYF
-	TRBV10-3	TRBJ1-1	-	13	TGTGCCATCTTATCAACACCGAACACTGAAGCTTTCTTT	CAILSTPNTEAFF
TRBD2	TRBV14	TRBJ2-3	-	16	TGTGCCAGCAGCCGACTACTAGCGGGAGGACCTAATACGCAGTATTTT	CASSRLLAGGPNTQYF
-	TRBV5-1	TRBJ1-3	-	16	TGCGCCAGCAGCGTAGCAGGGGCGAGCTCTGGAAACACCATATATTTT	CASSVAGASSGNTIYF
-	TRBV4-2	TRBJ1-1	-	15	TGTGCCAGCAGCCAAGAGGGTGGACTGTACACTGAAGCTTTCTTT	CASSQEGGLYTEAFF
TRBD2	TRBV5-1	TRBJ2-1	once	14	TGCGCCAGCAGCTCAAGTAGCGGGAGGAATGAGCAGTTCTTC	CASSSSSGRNEQFF
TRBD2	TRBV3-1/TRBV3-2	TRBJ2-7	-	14	TGTGCCAGCAGCCAAGGACTAGCGGTCTACGAGCAGTACTTC	CASSQGLAVYEQYF
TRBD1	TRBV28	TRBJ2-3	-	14	TGTGCCAGCAGTCCGACAGGGGCGTCAGATACGCAGTATTTT	CASSPTGASDTQYF
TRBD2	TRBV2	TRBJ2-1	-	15	TGTGCCAGCATGGTGGGACTAGCGGGAGTAAATGAGCAGTTCTTC	CASMVGLAGVNEQFF
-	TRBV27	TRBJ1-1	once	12	TGTGCCAGCAGTTTATTGGGCAGGGGAGCTTTCTTT	CASSLLGRGAFF
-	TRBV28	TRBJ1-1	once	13	TGTGCCAGCAGTTATACAGATTCCACTGAAGCTTTCTTT	CASSYTDSTEAFF
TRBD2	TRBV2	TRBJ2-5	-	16	TGTGCCAGCAGTCCCAAACGACTAGCGGGCCAAGAGACCCAGTACTTC	CASSPKRLAGQETQYF
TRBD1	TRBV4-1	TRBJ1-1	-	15	TGCGCCAGCAGCCAAACGACAGGGATGAACACTGAAGCTTTCTTT	CASSQTTGMNTEAFF
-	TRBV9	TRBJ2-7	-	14	TGTGCCAGCAGCGCGCCGGGACGGGGGTACGAGCAGTACTTC	CASSAPGRGYEQYF
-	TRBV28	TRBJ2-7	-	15	TGTGCCAGCAGTTCACCTGGGGGCCCAAAGGCTGCGCAGTACTTC	CASSSPGGPKAAQYF
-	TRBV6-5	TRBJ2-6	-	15	TGTGCCAGCAGAACAGGCTATGCTGGGGCCAACGTCCTGACTTTC	CASRTGYAGANVLTF
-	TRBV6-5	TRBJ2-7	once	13	TGTGCCAGCAGGGCGGGGACCTCCTACGAGCAGTACTTC	CASRAGTSYEQYF
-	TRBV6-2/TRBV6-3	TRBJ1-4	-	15	TGTGCCAGCAGTTACGGCGTGGGGGGTCGGGAAAAACTGTTTTTT	CASSYGVGGREKLFF
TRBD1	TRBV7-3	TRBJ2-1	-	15	TGTGCCAGCAGCGTGGGACAGGTGTTCTACAATGAGCAGTTCTTC	CASSVGQVFYNEQFF
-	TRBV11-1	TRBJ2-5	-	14	TGTGCCAGCAGCTTATCCGGGAGCCAAGAGACCCAGTACTTC	CASSLSGSQETQYF
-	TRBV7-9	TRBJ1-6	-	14	TGTGCCAGCAGCTCGACAGAACCAAATTCACCCCTCCACTTT	CASSSTEPNSPLHF
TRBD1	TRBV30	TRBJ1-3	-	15	TGTGCCTGGGCGGGACAGGGGTTGTCTGGAAACACCATATATTTT	CAWAGQGLSGNTIYF
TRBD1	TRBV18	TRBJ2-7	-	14	TGTGCCAGCTCATATACCGGGACAGACTACGAGCAGTACTTC	CASSYTGTDYEQYF
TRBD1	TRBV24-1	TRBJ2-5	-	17	TGTGCCACCAGTGATTACGGGGGACAGGGCGGTCACGAGACCCAGTACTTC	CATSDYGGQGGHETQYF
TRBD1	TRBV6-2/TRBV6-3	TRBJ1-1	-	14	TGTGCCAGCAGTGCACAGGGGGGGAACACTGAAGCTTTCTTT	CASSAQGGNTEAFF
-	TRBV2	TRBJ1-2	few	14	TGTGCCAGTGGAACCCGGGACACGAACTATGGCTACACCTTC	CASGTRDTNYGYTF
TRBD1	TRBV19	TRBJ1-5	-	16	TGTGCCAGTAGTATAAGGGGACAGACGCTTTATCAGCCCCAGCATTTT	CASSIRGQTLYQPQHF
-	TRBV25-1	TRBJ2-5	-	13	TGTGCCAGCAGTGAATGGGGCTCGGAGACCCAGTACTTC	CASSEWGSETQYF
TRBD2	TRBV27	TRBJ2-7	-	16	TGTGCCAGCAGTTTATCCAGCGGGAGTGCCCCCTACGAGCAGTACTTC	CASSLSSGSAPYEQYF
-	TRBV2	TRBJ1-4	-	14	TGTGCCAGCAGTACACAGGGCCAACGTGAAAAACTGTTTTTT	CASSTQGQREKLFF
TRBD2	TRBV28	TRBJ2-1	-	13	TGTGCCAGCAGCCCCGGGACTACATGGGAGCAGTTCTTC	CASSPGTTWEQFF
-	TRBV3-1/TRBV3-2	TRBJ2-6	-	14	TGTGCCAGCAGCCTGGAGTCTGGGGCCAACGTCCTGACTTTC	CASSLESGANVLTF
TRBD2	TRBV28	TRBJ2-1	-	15	TGTGCCAGCAAGACGACGGGACTAGCTTTCGATGAGCAGTTCTTC	CASKTTGLAFDEQFF
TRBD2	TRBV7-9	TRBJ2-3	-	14	TGTGCCAGCAGCTTAGGGGACTACACAGATACGCAGTATTTT	CASSLGDYTDTQYF
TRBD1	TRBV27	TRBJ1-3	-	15	TGTGCCAGCAGCTTGGACAGGGGAATTGGAAACACCATATATTTT	CASSLDRGIGNTIYF
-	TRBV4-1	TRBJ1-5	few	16	TGCGCCAGCAGCCAAGACGACCGGACATTTAATCAGCCCCAGCATTTT	CASSQDDRTFNQPQHF
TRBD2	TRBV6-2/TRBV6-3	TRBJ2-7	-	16	TGTGCCAGCAGTTCCCGACTAGCGGGAGGGGTTTACGAGCAGTACTTC	CASSSRLAGGVYEQYF
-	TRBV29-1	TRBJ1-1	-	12	TGCAGCGTGCGGGGACGGACCACTGAAGCTTTCTTT	CSVRGRTTEAFF
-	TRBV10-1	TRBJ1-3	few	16	TGCGCCAGCAGTGGTCAACAGCCCTGCTCTGGAAACACCATATATTTT	CASSGQQPCSGNTIYF
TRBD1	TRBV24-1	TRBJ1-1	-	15	TGTGCCACCAGGGGACAGGGAACCATGAACACTGAAGCTTTCTTT	CATRGQGTMNTEAFF
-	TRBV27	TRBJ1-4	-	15	TGTGCCAGCAGTGGCAGGGGTGGAACTAATGAAAAACTGTTTTTT	CASSGRGGTNEKLFF
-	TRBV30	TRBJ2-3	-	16	TGTGCCTGGAGTGAGTCAGGGGTTGGGTTGACAGATACGCAGTATTTT	CAWSESGVGLTDTQYF
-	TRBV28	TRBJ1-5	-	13	TGTGCCAGCAGTGACAGGTTTCTTCAGCCCCAGCATTTT	CASSDRFLQPQHF
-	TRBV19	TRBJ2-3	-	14	TGTGCCAGTAGTACCCAGGGGGGCGCAGATACGCAGTATTTT	CASSTQGGADTQYF